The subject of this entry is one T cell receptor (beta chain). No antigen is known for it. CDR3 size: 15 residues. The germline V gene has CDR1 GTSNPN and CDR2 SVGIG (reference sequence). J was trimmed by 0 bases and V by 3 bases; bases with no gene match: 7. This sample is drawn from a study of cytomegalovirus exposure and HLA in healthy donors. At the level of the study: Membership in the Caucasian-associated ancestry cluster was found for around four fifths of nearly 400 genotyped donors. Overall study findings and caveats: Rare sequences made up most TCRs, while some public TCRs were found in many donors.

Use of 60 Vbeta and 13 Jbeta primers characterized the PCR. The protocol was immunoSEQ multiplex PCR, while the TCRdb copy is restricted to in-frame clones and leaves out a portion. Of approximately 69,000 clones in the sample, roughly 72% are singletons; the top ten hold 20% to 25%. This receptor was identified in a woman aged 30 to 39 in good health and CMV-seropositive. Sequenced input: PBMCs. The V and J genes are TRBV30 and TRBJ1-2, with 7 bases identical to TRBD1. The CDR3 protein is CAWRGTGEANYGYTF. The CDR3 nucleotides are TGTGCCTGGAGGGGCACAGGGGAAGCTAACTATGGCTACACCTTC.